The clone carrying this TCR beta chain was picked up a small number of times. Its matching antigen is unknown. This sample was included in a study of cytomegalovirus exposure and HLA in healthy donors. Study results and limitations: TCR beta sequences reportedly predicted most subjects' HLA-A and HLA-B alleles accurately.

Germline lookup yields CDR1 SGHNT and CDR2 YYREEE (reference sequence). CDR3 length: 17 residues. Trimming took 0 bases from V and 6 from J, leaving 19 bases between them. This PCR relied on a set of 60 Vbeta primers and 13 Jbeta primers. Using immunoSEQ multiplex PCR, the repertoire was profiled, and TCRdb retains in-frame clones only, with some absent. The sample has more than 150,000 clones; about 80% are singletons. The origin of this receptor is a man aged 35 to 55 in good health and CMV-seronegative. V gene TRBV5-4 combines with J gene TRBJ2-1; D might be TRBD2 (7 bases). Material for sequencing was PBMCs. The CDR3 DNA reads TGTGCCAGCAGCTTGGGAGGGGCGGGGGCTAGCCGCAATGAGCAGTTCTTC. Encoded protein: CASSLGGAGASRNEQFF.